The rows below give T cell receptor beta chains drawn from one sample of a study of blood T cells in healthy people across ages. TCRdb reprocessed the 5' RACE reads with MiXCR, giving one entry per CDR3 protein. The sample consists of over 700,000 distinct CDR3 sequences, roughly 25% of them appearing once. These data were likewise used in another study, on T cells of mothers and their children.

The specimen was blood. All receptors come from a boy aged 5 to 17 in good health. CDR3s include the opening cysteine and the closing phenylalanine or tryptophan. D genes are given only for firm matches. Size is omitted from some rows. Given values are once, few, many or a class for expanded clones.

- | TRBJ1-2 | 13 | TRBV29-1 | - | CSVAGGFLYGYTF | TGCAGCGTCGCGGGAGGGTTCCTGTATGGCTACACCTTC
- | TRBJ2-7 | 13 | TRBV2 | - | CASNRHLIYEQYF | TGTGCCAGCAACCGGCACTTGATCTACGAGCAGTACTTC
TRBD1 | TRBJ1-6 | 13 | TRBV28 | few | CASSLVQGGPLHF | TGTGCCAGCAGTTTGGTCCAGGGGGGACCCCTCCACTTT
- | TRBJ1-4 | 11 | TRBV29-1 | - | CSVEKNEKLFF | TGCAGCGTGGAGAAGAATGAAAAACTGTTTTTT
- | TRBJ2-1 | 20 | TRBV3-1 | - | CASSLNLLTTLHNSYNEQFF | TGTGCCAGCAGCCTCAACTTACTCACGACTCTACATAACTCCTACAATGAGCAGTTCTTC
- | TRBJ1-2 | 11 | TRBV29-1 | - | CSVPWGYGYTF | TGCAGCGTCCCATGGGGCTATGGCTACACCTTC
- | TRBJ2-2 | 15 | TRBV9 | few | CASSVWSANTGELFF | TGTGCCAGCAGCGTATGGTCAGCGAACACCGGGGAGCTGTTTTTT
- | TRBJ1-1 | 13 | TRBV2 | - | CASSASMNTEAFF | TGTGCCAGCAGCGCCTCGATGAACACTGAAGCTTTCTTT
- | TRBJ1-2 | 12 | TRBV10-3 | - | CAISESGFGYTF | TGTGCCATCAGTGAGTCAGGGTTTGGCTACACCTTC
TRBD1 | TRBJ2-5 | 14 | TRBV28 | - | CASGPTGGVETQYF | TGTGCCAGCGGCCCGACAGGGGGCGTGGAGACCCAGTACTTC
TRBD1 | TRBJ2-1 | 12 | TRBV29-1 | - | CSVEKGANEQFF | TGCAGCGTTGAGAAGGGGGCTAATGAGCAGTTCTTC
- | TRBJ1-2 | 17 | TRBV9 | - | CASSVDPLSVGEDGYTF | TGTGCCAGCAGCGTAGACCCACTGAGCGTGGGGGAGGACGGCTACACCTTC
- | TRBJ2-5 | 14 | TRBV7-2 | few | CASSLGWGDETQYF | TGTGCCAGCAGCTTAGGCTGGGGGGACGAGACCCAGTACTTC
TRBD2 | TRBJ2-3 | 18 | TRBV6-5 | - | CASSYGGGTSGSTDTQYF | TGTGCCAGCAGTTACGGGGGTGGGACTAGCGGATCCACAGATACGCAGTATTTT
- | TRBJ2-1 | 13 | TRBV20-1 | - | CSAVRVEGREQFF | TGCAGTGCAGTGAGGGTAGAGGGAAGGGAGCAGTTCTTC
TRBD2 | TRBJ2-7 | 14 | TRBV28 | - | CATLSGTSSYEQYF | TGTGCCACCCTTAGCGGGACGAGCTCCTACGAGCAGTACTTC
- | TRBJ2-5 | 14 | TRBV5-1 | many | CASSFGALGETQYF | TGCGCCAGCAGCTTTGGGGCCTTGGGAGAGACCCAGTACTTC
- | TRBJ2-7 | 15 | TRBV18 | few | CASSPFDTDRYEQYF | TGTGCCAGCTCACCATTCGATACAGACCGCTACGAGCAGTACTTC
- | TRBJ2-7 | 14 | TRBV28 | - | CASSLLQGLNEQYF | TGTGCCAGCAGTTTACTTCAGGGGTTGAACGAGCAGTACTTC
TRBD1 | TRBJ1-2 | 13 | TRBV5-1 | few | CASSLAGGHGYTF | TGCGCCAGCAGCTTGGCAGGGGGCCATGGCTACACCTTC
TRBD2 | TRBJ2-2 | 16 | TRBV28 | - | CASSLPSGGLTGELFF | TGTGCCAGCAGTTTACCTAGCGGGGGCCTCACCGGGGAGCTGTTTTTT
TRBD1 | TRBJ2-7 | 14 | TRBV6-5 | - | CASKPGQGPYEQYF | TGTGCCAGCAAACCGGGACAGGGACCTTACGAGCAGTACTTC